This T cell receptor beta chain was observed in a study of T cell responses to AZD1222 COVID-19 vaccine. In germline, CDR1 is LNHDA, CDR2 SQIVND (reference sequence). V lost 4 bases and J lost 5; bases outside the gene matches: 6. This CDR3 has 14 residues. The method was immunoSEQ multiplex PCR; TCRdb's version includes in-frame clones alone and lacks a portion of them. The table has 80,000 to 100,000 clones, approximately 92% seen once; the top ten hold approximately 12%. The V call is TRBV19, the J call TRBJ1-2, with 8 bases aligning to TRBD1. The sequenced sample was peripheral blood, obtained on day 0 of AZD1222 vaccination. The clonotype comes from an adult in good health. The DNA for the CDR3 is TGTGCCAGTAGTACGGACAGGGTAGGGTATGGCTACACCTTC. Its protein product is CASSTDRVGYGYTF.